These 9 T cell receptor beta chains were sequenced from one sample in a study of memory CD4+ T cells and cytomegalovirus serostatus. The sort gate was single viable CD3+CD4+CD8-CD45RO+ cells for memory CD4+ T cells. The assay was immunoSEQ multiplex PCR, and TCRdb's table has in-frame clones only and misses some. The repertoire consists of around 50,000 clones, with around 80% occurring once and the leading ten covering about 1%. Sequenced: memory CD4+ T cells from blood. The receptors were gathered from an adult in good health and CMV-seronegative.

The chain uses TRBV30 and TRBJ2-7; perhaps TRBD1 as D (5 bases). V shed 0 bases and J shed 6 bases, with 18 bases lying between them. Looked up from germline, CDR1 is GTSNPN and CDR2 is SVGIG (reference sequence). The CDR3 loop spans 15 amino acids. The DNA for the CDR3 is TGTGCCTGGAGTGTACGCAGGGTAATATTGGGCGAGCAGTACTTC. It translates to CAWSVRRVILGEQYF.

This clone was counted a single time. The chain joins TRBV7-9 to TRBJ2-1; no clear D gene. Trimming took 7 bases from V and 4 from J, leaving 5 bases between them. The CDR3 length is 11 residues. From germline, CDR1 is SEHNR and CDR2 FQNEAQ (reference sequence). The CDR3 coding sequence is TGTGCCAGCACCTCATACAATGAGCAGTTCTTC. It yields the protein CASTSYNEQFF.

This clone was observed a single time. The chain joins TRBV30 to TRBJ2-4; TRBD2 matches at 9 bases. J lost 8 bases, V lost 2 bases, and 10 bases had no gene match. CDR1 is GTSNPN, CDR2 SVGIG, per germline (reference sequence). The CDR3 is made up of 15 amino acids. This CDR3 reads CAWSPRLAGRHIQYF. The CDR3 coding sequence is TGTGCCTGGAGTCCCAGGCTAGCGGGACGGCACATTCAGTACTTC.

This clone occurred once. The gene calls are TRBV5-4 and TRBJ2-7; 8 nucleotides match TRBD1. Trimming took 1 base from V and 3 from J; bases not matched to a gene: 6. Per the germline V gene, CDR1 is SGHNT and CDR2 is YYREEE (reference sequence). The CDR3 runs to 15 residues. The CDR3 loop is CASSLTGDRYYEQYF. The CDR3 nucleotides read TGTGCCAGCAGCTTGACAGGGGACAGGTACTACGAGCAGTACTTC.

This clone appeared a single time. This chain links TRBV10-3 with TRBJ2-3; D gene uncertain. The CDR3 is made up of 12 amino acids. Germline V lookup: CDR1 ENHRY, CDR2 SYGVKD. The V gene lost 3 bases and the J gene lost 4 bases, with 5 bases spanning the gap. CDR3 loop: CAISDSSDTQYF. DNA for the CDR3: TGTGCCATCAGTGACAGCTCAGATACGCAGTATTTT.

Only one count was recorded for this clone. This chain links TRBV30 with TRBJ2-1, with 9 bases that match TRBD2. The CDR3 runs to 15 residues. The junction had 4 bases not matched to a gene; V was cut back by 0 bases and J by 4 bases. Germline CDR1 and CDR2: GTSNPN and SVGIG (reference sequence). This CDR3 is CAWSVSTSGYNEQFF. In nucleotides, the CDR3 is TGTGCCTGGAGTGTGAGTACTAGCGGGTACAATGAGCAGTTCTTC.

In DNA, the CDR3 is TGCGCCAGCAGCCTAAGACTCCCACCCGGCTCCTACGAGCAGTACTTC. It encodes CASSLRLPPGSYEQYF. The chain links TRBV5-1 to TRBJ2-7; D is uncertain. Germline V gene sequence: CDR1 SGHRS, CDR2 YFSETQ. V was shortened by 4 bases and J by 0 bases, with 17 bases between the two germline ends. The CDR3 contains 16 residues.

The genes are TRBV7-2 and TRBJ1-2; D may be TRBD1 (6 bases). Germline V gives CDR1 SGHTA, CDR2 FQGNSA. V was pared by 4 bases and J by 3 bases, with 15 bases between. This CDR3 comprises 15 residues. Here the CDR3 reads CASSSPGQSDYGYTF. CDR3 nucleotides: TGTGCCAGCAGCTCCCCTGGACAGAGCGACTATGGCTACACCTTC.

This clone was seen more than once but under ten times. The chain recombines TRBV7-9 with TRBJ1-1; the D gene is possibly TRBD1 (5 bases). Trimming left V 5 bases short and J 2 bases short, with 24 bases between. CDR3 length: 18 amino acids. Germline V lookup: CDR1 SEHNR, CDR2 FQNEAQ (reference sequence). CDR3 region: CASSHIGGARNRNTEAFF. CDR3 sequence (DNA): TGTGCCAGCAGCCACATAGGAGGGGCGCGCAATCGCAACACTGAAGCTTTCTTT.